This entry is about one T cell receptor beta chain. This clonotype is large (0.1 to 1%) in terms of sample share. Its specific antigen is unknown. One base away there is no much larger clone; base qualities are not given. V gives up 4 bases and J gives up 7 bases, and the segment between their germline ends measures 16 bases. Sequences SGHRS (CDR1) and YFSETQ (CDR2) are obtained from the germline V gene. The CDR3 covers 14 residues, taking in both the cysteine and the phenylalanine. Only the CDR3 DNA stays, 42 bases, in frame from base 1. Preparation of the library involved RT-PCR. Sequencing took place on a NextSeq 550. Using fastp at Q25 and MiXCR, TCRdb reprocessed the public reads and kept productive beta chains. Each entry is one CDR3 protein sequence, shown with its most common DNA and genes. The sample table shows fewer than 3,000 distinct CDR3 sequences, and about 21% are seen once. The top ten clones comprise 9.5% to 15% of the sample.

This entry comes from a study of patients and donors after allogeneic stem cell transplantation (dated by TCRdb to the early 2020s). The sample was blood, either unsorted or a sorted T cell fraction (not recorded which). This TCR derives from a human donor who was either an allogeneic HSCT recipient or a stem cell or donor lymphocyte infusion donor (not recorded which). It is not recorded whose cells these are; they may come from a transplant donor. The rearranged segments are TRBV5-1 and TRBJ2-3, with the identity of the D gene unclear. The nucleotide sequence reads TGCGCCAGCAGCCCGGACCCTGGTGTGCATACGCAGTATTTT. Translated, it gives CASSPDPGVHTQYF.